One sample yielded the 16 T cell receptor beta chains listed below, sequenced in a study of CD8 T cells in ankylosing spondylitis. TCRdb re-called the 5' RACE reads through MiXCR, storing one row per CDR3 protein. The sample has about 320,000 distinct CDR3 sequences; under 14% are singletons. The specimen was blood, either unsorted or a sorted T cell fraction (not recorded which). These receptor sequences come from a female donor with ankylosing spondylitis or in good health (not recorded which).

The chain joins TRBV4-3 to TRBJ2-1; perhaps TRBD1 as D (5 bases). Germline V gives CDR1 LGHNA, CDR2 YSLEER. V was pared by 3 bases and J by 8 bases, with 20 bases between. CDR3 length equals 16 residues. CDR3 nucleotides: TGCGCCAGCAGCCACGCGACAGTCCTGCATATCGATGAGCAGTTCTTC. Amino acid sequence: CASSHATVLHIDEQFF.

This rearrangement joins TRBV19 to TRBJ2-1; D unclear. The V end was cut by 6 bases, the J end by 0 bases, with 18 bases between. This CDR3 spans 17 amino acids. Germline V gene data show CDR1 as LNHDA and CDR2 as SQIVND (reference sequence). DNA for the CDR3: TGTGCCAGTAGCCGAACAAAAATCAAGAGCTCCTACAATGAGCAGTTCTTC. Encoded protein: CASSRTKIKSSYNEQFF.

This clonotype was recorded at least ten times. This rearrangement joins TRBV7-8 to TRBJ1-4; TRBD1 agrees at 8 bases. Germline loops: CDR1 SGHVS, CDR2 FQNEAQ. V lost 5 bases, J lost 8 bases, and 10 bases stayed unmatched. The CDR3 has 15 amino acids. The CDR3 region is CASSERTGSKEKLFF. In nucleotides, the CDR3 is TGTGCCAGCAGCGAGCGGACAGGGTCGAAGGAAAAACTGTTTTTT.

V and J are TRBV7-6 and TRBJ2-2; 12 bases map to TRBD2. Losses at the gene ends were 2 bases for V and 2 bases for J; bases not matched to a gene: 3. The CDR3 extends over 17 amino acids. From germline, CDR1 is SGHVS and CDR2 FNYEAQ. The CDR3 coding sequence is TGTGCCAGCAGCTTAACACTAGCGGGAGGAAACACCGGGGAGCTGTTTTTT. It specifies CASSLTLAGGNTGELFF.

This clonotype has a handful of counts. The gene calls are TRBV21-1 and TRBJ2-1; TRBD2 is the table's D call and was not checked against the DNA. TRBV21-1 is given as a pseudogene. This CDR3 comprises 15 residues. The CDR3 spells CASSKAMDFEHEQFF. CDR3 bases: TGTGCCAGCAGCAAAGCCATGGACTTCGAGCATGAGCAGTTCTTC.

This clonotype was recorded at least ten times. The chain uses TRBV20-1 and TRBJ2-3; tentatively, D is TRBD1 (5 bases). Germline-derived CDR1 and CDR2 are DFQATT and SNEGSKA (reference sequence). The CDR3 totals 12 residues. Trimming removed 5 bases at V and 8 bases at J, with 14 bases between. Here the CDR3 DNA reads TGCAGTGCTGCAGGGAATTGGGGTACGCAGTATTTT. It codes for CSAAGNWGTQYF.

This clonotype was picked up many times. The chain has TRBV5-1 and TRBJ2-1, with D possibly called TRBD1 or TRBD2 (5 bases each). V gave up 0 bases and J gave up 3 bases, with 13 bases separating them. Germline V gene sequence: CDR1 SGHRS, CDR2 YFSETQ. This CDR3 has 16 residues. Here the CDR3 reads CASSLGFQGDYNEQFF. In DNA, the CDR3 is TGCGCCAGCAGCTTGGGTTTCCAGGGAGACTACAATGAGCAGTTCTTC.

This clonotype was counted a few times. The rearrangement uses TRBV5-1 and TRBJ1-2; D not certain. Trimming took 4 bases from V and 4 from J, leaving 11 bases between them. Germline CDR1 SGHRS, CDR2 YFSETQ. This CDR3 has 13 residues. The DNA for the CDR3 is TGCGCCAGCAGCCCCTCGACCTTCTATGGCTACACCTTC. Its protein is CASSPSTFYGYTF.

This clonotype was detected many times. The chain carries TRBV10-3 and TRBJ2-7; TRBD2 matches at 8 bases. Germline trimming cut 10 bases from V and 2 bases from J; bases unmatched to any gene: 10. The CDR3 runs to 14 residues. Germline CDR1 is ENHRY and CDR2 is SYGVKD. This chain's CDR3 is CATSMVAGPYEQYF. CDR3 nucleotides: TGTGCCACTTCGATGGTAGCGGGACCCTACGAGCAGTACTTC.

This clonotype was counted between two and nine times. The V call is TRBV11-2, the J call TRBJ2-2; no firm D call. Germline CDR1 and CDR2: SGHAT and FQNNGV. This CDR3 contains 13 residues. V lost 5 bases to trimming and J lost 13 bases, with 17 bases between them. The CDR3 protein is CASSPGPPYRLFF. CDR3 nucleotides: TGTGCCAGCAGCCCAGGCCCCCCTTATAGGCTGTTTTTT.

This clonotype has only a few counts. V and J are TRBV2 and TRBJ2-4; 8 bases are a match to TRBD2. Germline V gene data show CDR1 as SNHLY and CDR2 as FYNNEI. Unmatched junction bases numbered 13, after V lost 2 bases and J lost 4 bases. The CDR3 sequence is 18 residues long. CDR3 sequence: CASSELATTLAGKNIQYF. The CDR3 region has the DNA TGTGCCAGCAGTGAATTGGCCACCACTTTAGCGGGGAAAAACATTCAGTACTTC.

In its sample, this clonotype was seen many times. This chain links TRBV5-5 with TRBJ2-1; 7 positions agree with TRBD2. Trimming at V came to 4 bases and at J to 9 bases, leaving 7 bases not matched to a gene. CDR1 and CDR2 (germline): SGHKS, YYEKEE (reference sequence). This CDR3 spans 13 amino acids. This CDR3 reads CASSLEAGLEQFF. In nucleotides, the CDR3 is TGTGCCAGCAGCCTTGAAGCGGGACTTGAGCAGTTCTTC.

The genes are TRBV4-2 and TRBJ1-2; D is ambiguous. Per the germline V gene, CDR1 is LGHNA and CDR2 is YNFKEQ. The CDR3 has 13 amino acids. The V end was cut by 0 bases, the J end by 2 bases, with 4 bases between. The CDR3 nucleotides read TGTGCCAGCAGCCAAGAGCGAAACTATGGCTACACCTTC. It codes for CASSQERNYGYTF.

This clonotype was found many times. The CDR3 spells CASSPIAGPYNEQFF. The CDR3 DNA sequence: TGTGCCAGCAGTCCTATAGCGGGACCCTACAATGAGCAGTTCTTC. The rearrangement links TRBV27 to TRBJ2-1, with TRBD2 identical over 8 bases. The germline V gene encodes CDR1 MNHEY and CDR2 SMNVEV (reference sequence). The length of the CDR3 is 15 residues. J lost 2 bases, V lost 5 bases, and 5 bases had no gene match.

This clonotype has at least ten counts. The chain's CDR3 is CASSLELAGYNEQFF. The CDR3 bases are TGCGCCAGCAGCTTGGAGTTAGCGGGATACAATGAGCAGTTCTTC. The J gene is TRBJ2-1, the V gene TRBV5-1; 8 nucleotides match TRBD2. The germline V gene encodes CDR1 SGHRS and CDR2 YFSETQ. The CDR3 consists of 15 residues. The J segment lost 4 bases and the V segment lost 0 bases, leaving 3 bases of the junction unmatched.

This chain links TRBV6-5 with TRBJ1-5, with D possibly being TRBD1 (5 bases). The CDR3 covers 16 residues. V lost 0 bases, J lost 2 bases, and 11 bases lay in between. Germline CDR1 reads MNHEY; CDR2 reads SVGAGI. The CDR3 reads CASSYSRGGGNQPQHF. The CDR3 DNA sequence: TGTGCCAGCAGTTACTCAAGGGGAGGGGGCAATCAGCCCCAGCATTTT.